Listed below are T cell receptor beta chains from one sample, sequenced in a study of OX40 agonist ivuxolimab in advanced cancers. The repertoire was sequenced with immunoSEQ multiplex PCR; TCRdb's copy has only in-frame clones and lacks some. The table lists approximately 87,000 clones, 88% of them singletons. The sequenced sample was CD4+ or CD8+ T cells sorted from blood, obtained in a trial of the OX40 agonist ivuxolimab. These receptors were obtained from an adult with an advanced solid tumor such as melanoma, head and neck, liver or kidney cancer. The CDR3 runs from the conserved cysteine through the conserved F or W. Fields, in order: J gene, CDR3 length, V gene, CDR3 protein.

>TRBJ2-7|14|TRBV15
CATSRDPGPYEQYF
>TRBJ2-6|15|TRBV27
CASSLSWAGANVLTF
>TRBJ2-7|13|TRBV6-6
CASSTTGIGEQYF
>TRBJ1-6|15|TRBV19
CASSLDRPNNSPLHF
>TRBJ1-2|13|TRBV19
CASSGLANYGYTF
>TRBJ2-3|16|TRBV7-9
CASSLGNSGATDTQYF
>TRBJ1-1|14|TRBV11-3
CASSLSRGSTEAFF
>TRBJ1-2|12|TRBV28
CASSLPLNGYTF
>TRBJ2-3|16|TRBV6-5
CASSYDSGYSTDTQYF
>TRBJ1-2|16|TRBV4-1
CASSNQGALANYGYTF
>TRBJ1-2|15|TRBV5-1
CASSTTGGSNYGYTF
>.|16|TRBV11-2
CASCAGTGFFLGEQYF
>TRBJ2-5|14|TRBV5-1
CASSIGGNQETQYF
>TRBJ2-7|16|TRBV28
CASSPRQGSGPYEQYF
>TRBJ2-5|16|TRBV11-2
CASSLVIDRGQETQYF
>TRBJ1-5|16|TRBV5-1
CASSLEPTGLNQPQHF
>TRBJ2-7|15|TRBV28
CASNSIGTGGYEQYF
>TRBJ2-5|16|TRBV5-1
CASSLGASGKQETQYF
>TRBJ1-2|14|TRBV5-8
CASSLGTGMGGYTF
>TRBJ2-5|15|TRBV27
CASSLVGAERKTQYF
>TRBJ2-7|13|TRBV2
CASSETSWYEQYF
>TRBJ2-7|13|TRBV7-9
CASSYLAGGEQYF
>TRBJ1-4|19|TRBV7-8
CASSLAWSGRWEANEKLFF
>TRBJ1-1|14|TRBV29-1
CSVEVSSVNTEAFF
>TRBJ2-3|13|TRBV28
CASSPPTVHTQYF
>TRBJ2-5|16|TRBV5-1
CASSYAGTSGRETQYF
>TRBJ2-4|15|TRBV19
CASSIDGIGENIQYF
>TRBJ2-7|15|TRBV7-2
CASSLAGTGSYEQYF
>TRBJ2-5|16|TRBV5-1
CASSSGSTGNQETQYF
>TRBJ1-2|15|TRBV9
CASSVGAGNPYGYTF
>TRBJ2-1|14|TRBV4-1
CASSQAGAINEQFF
>TRBJ2-5|13|TRBV11-3
CASSLAKGETQYF
>TRBJ2-3|14|TRBV4-1
CASSQVLTVDTQYF
>TRBJ1-2|13|TRBV5-1
CASSSEPGNGYTF
>TRBJ2-3|15|TRBV29-1
CSVRRAGGGQDTQYF
>TRBJ2-5|16|TRBV5-1
CASSLAGDRGAETQYF
>TRBJ1-6|13|TRBV30
CAWNGQSGSPLHF
>TRBJ2-7|13|TRBV6-1
CASIGFGSYEQYF
>TRBJ2-6|14|TRBV7-2
CASSLAAGANVLTF
>TRBJ2-2|14|TRBV5-1
CASSPSSNTGELFF
>TRBJ2-2|16|TRBV2
CASSELVGGITGELFF
>TRBJ2-5|19|TRBV7-6
CASSPTAGPLQGVVETQYF
>TRBJ2-2|14|TRBV19
CASSNNRDTGELFF
>TRBJ1-1|15|TRBV4-2
CASSQDRGPATEAFF
>TRBJ2-7|16|TRBV10-2
CASSDPHADGSDEQYF
>TRBJ1-6|16|TRBV27
CASSLKVGGVTSPLHF
>TRBJ2-1|14|TRBV6-6
CASSRTSGYNEQFF
>TRBJ1-6|14|TRBV28
CASSETQWYSPLHF
>TRBJ2-3|15|TRBV18
CASSPMGIRTDTQYF